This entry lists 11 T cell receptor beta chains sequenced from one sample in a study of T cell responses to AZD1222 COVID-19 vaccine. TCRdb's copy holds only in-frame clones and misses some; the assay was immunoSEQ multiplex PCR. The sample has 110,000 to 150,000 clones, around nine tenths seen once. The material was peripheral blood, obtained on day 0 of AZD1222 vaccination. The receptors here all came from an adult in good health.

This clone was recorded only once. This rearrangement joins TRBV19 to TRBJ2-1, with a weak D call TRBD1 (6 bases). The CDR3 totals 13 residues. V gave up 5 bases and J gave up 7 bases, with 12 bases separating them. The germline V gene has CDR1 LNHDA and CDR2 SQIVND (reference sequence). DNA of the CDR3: TGTGCCAGTAGTTCGTACAGGGTAAATGAGCAGTTCTTC. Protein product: CASSSYRVNEQFF.

This CDR3 is CASSPSGRAYEQYF. CDR3 sequence (DNA): TGTGCCAGCAGTCCTAGCGGGAGGGCCTACGAGCAGTACTTC. The genes are TRBV27 and TRBJ2-7; TRBD2 agrees at 12 bases. Losses at the gene ends were 5 bases for V and 2 bases for J; bases not matched to a gene: 1. This CDR3 has 14 amino acids. The germline gives CDR1 MNHEY, CDR2 SMNVEV (reference sequence).

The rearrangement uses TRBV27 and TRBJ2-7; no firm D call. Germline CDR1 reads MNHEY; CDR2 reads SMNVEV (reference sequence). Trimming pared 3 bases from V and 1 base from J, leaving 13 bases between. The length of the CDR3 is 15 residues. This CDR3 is CASSLSGWSSYEQYF. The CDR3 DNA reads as TGTGCCAGCAGTTTGAGTGGGTGGAGTTCCTACGAGCAGTACTTC.

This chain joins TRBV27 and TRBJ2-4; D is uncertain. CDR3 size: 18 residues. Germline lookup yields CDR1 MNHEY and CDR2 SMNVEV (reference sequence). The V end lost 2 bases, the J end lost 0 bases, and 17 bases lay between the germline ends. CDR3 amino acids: CASSLNVDWGGAKNIQYF. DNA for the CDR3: TGTGCCAGCAGTTTAAACGTAGATTGGGGTGGAGCCAAAAACATTCAGTACTTC.

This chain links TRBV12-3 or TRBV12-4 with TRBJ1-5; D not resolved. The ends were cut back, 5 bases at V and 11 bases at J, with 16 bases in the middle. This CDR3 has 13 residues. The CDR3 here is CASSPPGHAAQHF. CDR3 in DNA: TGTGCCAGCAGTCCCCCTGGGCACGCGGCCCAGCATTTT.

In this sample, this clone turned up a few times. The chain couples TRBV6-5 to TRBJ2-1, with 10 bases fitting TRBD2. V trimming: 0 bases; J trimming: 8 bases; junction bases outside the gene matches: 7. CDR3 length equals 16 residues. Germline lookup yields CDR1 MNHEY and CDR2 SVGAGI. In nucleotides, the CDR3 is TGTGCCAGCAGTTACTCTAGGGCTAGCGGGAGCGATGAGCAGTTCTTC. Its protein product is CASSYSRASGSDEQFF.

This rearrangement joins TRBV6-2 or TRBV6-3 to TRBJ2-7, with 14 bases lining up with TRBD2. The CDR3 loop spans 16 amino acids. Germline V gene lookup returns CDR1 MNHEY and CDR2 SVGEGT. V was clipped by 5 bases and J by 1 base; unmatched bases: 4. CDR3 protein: CASSTGLAGESYEQYF. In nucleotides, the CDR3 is TGTGCCAGCAGTACGGGACTAGCGGGAGAATCCTACGAGCAGTACTTC.

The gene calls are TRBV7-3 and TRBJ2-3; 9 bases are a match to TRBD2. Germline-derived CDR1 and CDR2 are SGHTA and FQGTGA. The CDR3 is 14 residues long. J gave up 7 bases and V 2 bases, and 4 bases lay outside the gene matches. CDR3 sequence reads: CASSLAGGPHTQYF. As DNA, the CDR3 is TGTGCCAGCAGCTTAGCGGGAGGGCCACATACGCAGTATTTT. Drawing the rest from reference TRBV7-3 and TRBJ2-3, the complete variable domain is GAGVSQTPSNKVTEKGKYVELRCDPISGHTALYWYRQSLGQGPEFLIYFQGTGAADDSGLPNDRFFAVRPEGSVSTLKIQRTERGDSAVYLCASSLAGGPHTQYFGPGTRLTVL.

The CDR3: CASSQGARRNTGELFF. The CDR3 DNA reads as TGCGCCAGCAGCCAGGGGGCCCGACGTAACACCGGGGAGCTGTTTTTT. The chain links TRBV4-1 to TRBJ2-2; D possibly corresponds to TRBD1 (6 bases). Germline-derived CDR1 and CDR2 are MGHRA and YSYEKL. CDR3 length: 16 residues. V was shortened by 3 bases and J by 2 bases, with 13 bases between the two germline ends.

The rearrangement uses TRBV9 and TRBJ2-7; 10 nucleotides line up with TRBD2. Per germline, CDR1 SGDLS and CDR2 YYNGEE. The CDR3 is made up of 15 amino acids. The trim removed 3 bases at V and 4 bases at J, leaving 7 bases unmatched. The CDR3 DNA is TGTGCCAGCAGCGCGGGGGGTAGCGGGAGGTACGAGCAGTACTTC. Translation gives CASSAGGSGRYEQYF.

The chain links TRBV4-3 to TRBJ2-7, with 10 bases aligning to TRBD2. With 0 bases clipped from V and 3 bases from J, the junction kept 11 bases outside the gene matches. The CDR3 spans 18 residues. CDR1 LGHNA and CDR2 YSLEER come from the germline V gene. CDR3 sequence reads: CASSQDLRLAGGFYEQYF. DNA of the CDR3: TGCGCCAGCAGCCAAGACCTCCGTTTAGCGGGAGGTTTCTACGAGCAGTACTTC.